The clone carrying this T cell receptor (beta chain) was detected a few times. Its antigen is undetermined. The data originate from a study of response to subunit inactivated influenza vaccine. TCRdb analysed the RT-PCR reads with MiXCR anew, one entry per CDR3 protein. The sample records around 710,000 distinct CDR3 sequences, about 14% being singletons. Study results and caveats: The authors offered the suggestion that each seasonal influenza vaccination recruits few new T cells.

The input for sequencing was PBMCs from blood, taken less than 15 days before vaccination. This clonotype was sampled from a man between 45 and 60 years old who received an inactivated influenza vaccine.

CDR3 sequence reads: CASKDPYNEQFF. The CDR3 coding sequence is TGTGCCAGCAAGGACCCATACAATGAGCAGTTCTTC. The V call is TRBV19, the J call TRBJ2-1, with D unclear. Per germline, CDR1 LNHDA and CDR2 SQIVND (reference sequence). CDR3 length: 12 amino acids. V was clipped by 9 bases and J by 4 bases, with 10 bases between them.